This entry features one T cell receptor (beta chain) sequence. This sample was included in a study of control samples from healthy donors and cancer patients. Clones were read by immunoSEQ multiplex PCR, and TCRdb kept only the in-frame ones, dropping some. The sample shows about 190,000 clones, and approximately 2.2% sits with its ten largest clones. V shed 0 bases, J shed 5 bases, and the junction held 5 bases outside the gene matches. The CDR3 totals 16 residues. CDR1 SGDLS and CDR2 YYNGEE come from the germline V gene. This TCR was recovered from a woman aged 25-40 years in good health. The sample consisted of blood. V gene TRBV9 combines with J gene TRBJ2-5, with 12 nucleotides matching TRBD1. CDR3 in amino acids: CASSVAGQGAWETQYF. The CDR3 DNA is TGTGCCAGCAGCGTAGCGGGACAGGGGGCTTGGGAGACCCAGTACTTC.